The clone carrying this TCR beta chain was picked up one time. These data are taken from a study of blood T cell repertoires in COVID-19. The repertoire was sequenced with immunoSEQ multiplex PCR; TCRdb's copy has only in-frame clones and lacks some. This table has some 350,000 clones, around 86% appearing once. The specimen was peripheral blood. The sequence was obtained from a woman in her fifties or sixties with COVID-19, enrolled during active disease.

CDR3 DNA: TGTGCCAGCAGCTACACGACAGGGGCCGCCTATGGCTACACCTTC. Protein sequence: CASSYTTGAAYGYTF. The chain couples TRBV7-2 to TRBJ1-2; 8 bases map to TRBD1. V trimming: 4 bases; J trimming: 4 bases; junction bases outside the gene matches: 8. CDR1 and CDR2 from the germline V gene are SGHTA and FQGNSA. CDR3 size: 15 residues. Combining the CDR3 with reference TRBV7-2 and TRBJ1-2 gives the whole variable domain GAGVSQSPSNKVTEKGKDVELRCDPISGHTALYWYRQSLGQGLEFLIYFQGNSAPDKSGLPSDRFSAERTGGSVSTLTIQRTQQEDSAVYLCASSYTTGAAYGYTFGSGTRLTVV.